This TCR beta chain was sequenced for a study of T cell responses to AZD1222 COVID-19 vaccine. The study's findings and limits: Unmutated regions of variants are reportedly targeted by nearly half of spike-specific TCRs. It should be noted that donors were predominantly white British and more often female, and clonal diversity was possibly underestimated. Along spike, vaccine-associated CD4 TCRs were found throughout, with dominance at 160-218 and 743-854.

Germline CDR1 reads MDHEN; CDR2 reads SYDVKM. Trimming removed 2 bases from V and 5 bases from J, with 12 bases in between. The CDR3 is made up of 14 amino acids. Sequencing was performed with immunoSEQ multiplex PCR; in TCRdb, only in-frame clones are kept and a portion is missing. The data show under 200,000 clones, 91% seen once. A remark on this clone: Its antigen remains unknown.

The sequence was obtained from an adult in good health. The material was peripheral blood, obtained on day 0 of AZD1222 vaccination. The V and J genes are TRBV28 and TRBJ1-1, with D unclear. The CDR3 DNA reads TGTGCCAGCAGTTTAGACCGCCGGAAGACTGAAGCTTTCTTT. It yields the protein CASSLDRRKTEAFF.